Sequencing of this TCR beta chain was carried out in a study of T-cell reconstitution after alpha-beta-depleted transplantation in children. Study results and limitations: There were reportedly several hundred expanded graft clones from which alpha-beta T cells came about two months after transplant. When one year had passed after transplant, most T-cell counts and diversity came from newly produced T cells. The study traced high day-60 TCRbeta diversity in some patients to surviving recipient T cells and thymic progenitors.

Notes on this clonotype: Its antigen remains unidentified.

Looked up from germline, CDR1 is MDHEN and CDR2 is SYDVKM. The CDR3 has 13 residues. The V end lost 6 bases, the J end lost 11 bases, and 19 bases lay between the germline ends. Preparing the TCRbeta library involved the use of unique molecular identifiers. TCRdb used MiXCR to reprocess the PCR reads, holding one entry per CDR3 protein. The sample records 450,000 to 550,000 distinct CDR3 sequences, about an eighth being singletons. The rearrangement joins TRBV28 to TRBJ1-1, with D maybe TRBD1 (6 bases). This TCR came from a female patient aged 2-15 years who had a stem cell transplant for aplastic anemia, so the T cells may come from the graft donor. This specimen consisted of PBMCs, mostly from graft donor cells, obtained 180 days after TCRalphabeta/CD19-depleted stem cell transplant. The CDR3 region is CASSLDRRERAFF. CDR3 nucleotide sequence: TGTGCCAGCAGCCTCGACAGGCGTGAGCGCGCTTTCTTT.